This T cell receptor beta chain was sequenced in a study of a mutant IDH1 vaccine in newly diagnosed glioma (dated by TCRdb to the early 2020s). As for the study more broadly: Across visits V03 through V10, patients got a total of eight vaccinations, given in weeks 1, 3, 5, 7, 11, 15, 19 and 23. Of the approximately 30 treated patients, 62.5% were male and approximately 40% were female, and a mean age of 40.4 years was recorded. Vaccination began 4-6 weeks after radiotherapy alone, or alongside temozolomide cycles in the chemotherapy-containing groups. Prior to enrollment, standard therapy consisting of radiotherapy alone, temozolomide alone, or radiochemotherapy with temozolomide had been administered to patients, with the combination being received by most patients. For exploratory analyses, some 24 treated patients had longitudinal TCRB deep sequencing done wherever samples were available. Peripheral blood was collected at six visits: V03 (baseline), V05, V07, V10, V12 and V13.

Notes on this clone: Its antigen is currently not known. Per-base quality was not reported, and no clone a single base away is much larger than it.

Libraries were prepared through the immunoSEQ multiplex PCR assay. The hsTCRB Kit was used according to the manufacturer's protocol to amplify rearranged TCR beta chain sequences. Sequencing of TCRB libraries was carried out on an Illumina MiSeq. The authors' analysis ran thus. The proprietary platform of the kit vendor was used for demultiplexing, trimming and gene mapping. TCRdb limited this immuneACCESS table to in-frame rearrangements with V and J called. A share of clones is missing; checked studies link under half to unresolved V genes, and the rest is unexplained. The DNA gave D and trimming, while V, J and clone size come from that table. The sample table holds 40,000 or so clones, of which 75% to 85% were seen once. The ten biggest clones cover 5.5% of the sample. The research as a whole found: According to the authors, sample limitations meant that analyses of patient blood samples could not be reproduced. Selection of PBMC samples for TCRB deep sequencing was based on availability. Pseudoprogression appeared unrelated to alterations in the top peripheral T cell clonotypes detected by TCRB sequencing. Immune responses induced by the vaccine were seen in roughly 95% of patients across multiple MHC alleles.

CDR1 and CDR2 are read off the germline V gene (reference sequence) as SGHNT and YYREEE. The germline ends are 19 bases apart after V is trimmed by 5 bases and J by 1 base. The CDR3 holds 16 amino acids from the cysteine to the phenylalanine. Just CDR3 DNA is preserved here, 48 bases in frame from base 1. What this sample's time point label stands for: week 5, during vaccination. Every vaccine dose consisted of 300 ug of a 20-mer mutant IDH1 peptide in Montanide, administered subcutaneously together with topical imiquimod. The donors had newly diagnosed IDH1-mutant astrocytomas of WHO grade 3 or 4 that showed loss of nuclear ATRX. The samples were drawn from NOA16, a multicentre, single-arm, open-label phase I trial in Germany that tested a mutant IDH1 peptide vaccine in humans for the first time. Genomic DNA for TCRB sequencing was extracted from EDTA blood using the DNeasy Blood and Tissue Kit.

This material consisted of PBMCs, taken from a glioma patient whose treatment included an IDH1 peptide vaccine. The receptor comes from a man in his forties with glioma. The sequence joins TRBV5-4 to TRBJ2-7; 5 matching bases give a weak D call of TRBD2. Here is the DNA: TGTGCCAGCAGGGACTTCTCTCTCACCTCTTCCTACGAGCAGTACTTC. It codes for CASRDFSLTSSYEQYF.